This T cell receptor beta chain is drawn from a study of blood T cell repertoires in COVID-19. Study overall: Samples taken during acute and convalescent COVID-19 were collected in the United States, Italy and Spain. The analysed material was cDNA or gDNA that came from T cells, B-cell-depleted T cells, or PBMCs.

Authors' data handling: Estimation of nucleated cell counts was performed using reference gene primer amplification. This table comes from immunoSEQ multiplex PCR, and its TCRdb copy is limited to in-frame clones, with some not included. Clone size and the V and J calls come from that table; the DNA yielded D and trimming. The profile shows over 30,000 clones, roughly nine tenths of them singletons. CDR1 SGHRS and CDR2 YFSETQ come from the germline V gene. The CDR3 is 18 residues long. The trim removed 0 bases at V and 4 bases at J, leaving 10 bases unmatched. The J gene is TRBJ2-2, the V gene TRBV5-1; 9 bases fit TRBD2. Sequenced input: peripheral blood. This sequence originates from a man aged 65 to 85 with acute or convalescent COVID-19. The CDR3, as DNA: TGCGCCAGCAGCTTGGACTCTCCTAGCGGGGCGATCACCGGGGAGCTGTTTTTT. Its translation is CASSLDSPSGAITGELFF.